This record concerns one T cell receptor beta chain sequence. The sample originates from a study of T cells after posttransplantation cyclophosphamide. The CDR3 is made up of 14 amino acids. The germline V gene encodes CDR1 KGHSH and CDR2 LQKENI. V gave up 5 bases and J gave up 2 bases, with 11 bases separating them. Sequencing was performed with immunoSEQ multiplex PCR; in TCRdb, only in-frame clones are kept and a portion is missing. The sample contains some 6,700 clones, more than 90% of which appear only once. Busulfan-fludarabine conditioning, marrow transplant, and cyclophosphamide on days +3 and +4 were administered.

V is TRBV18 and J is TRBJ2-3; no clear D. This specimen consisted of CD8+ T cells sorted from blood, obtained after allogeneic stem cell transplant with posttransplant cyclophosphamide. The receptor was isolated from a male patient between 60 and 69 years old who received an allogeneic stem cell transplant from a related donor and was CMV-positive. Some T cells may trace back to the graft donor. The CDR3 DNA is TGTGCCAGCTCAGAGGTCACTTCCACAGATACGCAGTATTTT. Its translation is CASSEVTSTDTQYF.